This T cell receptor (beta chain) was sequenced during a study of T cells in Graves' hyperthyroidism and ophthalmopathy. Study at large: Any treatment followed the collection of peripheral blood at initial diagnosis.

The CDR3 runs 15 residues. In germline, CDR1 is LNHDA, CDR2 SQIVND (reference sequence). V lost 7 bases and J lost 4; bases outside the gene matches: 11. TCR beta CDR3 region amplification was performed from RNA transcripts. First-round RT-PCR with HTBI primers amplified the TCR CDR3 region. One entry per CDR3 protein, called by TCRdb with MiXCR from the multiplex PCR reads. This table holds about 330,000 distinct CDR3 sequences, approximately 15% found once. In its sample, this clonotype was seen a few times. The source material was blood. The TCR was taken from a woman aged 40-49 years with Graves' ophthalmopathy. V is TRBV19 and J is TRBJ1-2; 8 bases match TRBD1. The CDR3 spells CASTAWTGRAYGYTF. CDR3 nucleotide sequence: TGTGCCAGTACCGCCTGGACAGGGCGGGCCTATGGCTACACCTTC.